Below, 16 T cell receptor beta chains from the same sample are listed, as sequenced in a study of T cell responses to AZD1222 COVID-19 vaccine. TCRdb's table, derived via immunoSEQ multiplex PCR, lists solely in-frame clones and lacks some. The repertoire holds approximately 100,000 clones, with about 86% as singletons. Specimen: peripheral blood, collected on day 0 of AZD1222 vaccination. These receptors were obtained from an adult in good health.

J is TRBJ2-1 and V is TRBV20-1; a possible D gene is TRBD2 (6 bases). The CDR3 sequence is 18 residues long. V was clipped by 3 bases and J by 5 bases, with 26 bases between them. Per the germline V gene, CDR1 is DFQATT and CDR2 is SNEGSKA (reference sequence). This CDR3 reads CSASGRLWFGSPHNEQFF. CDR3 DNA sequence: TGCAGTGCTAGTGGCCGCCTGTGGTTCGGGAGTCCTCACAATGAGCAGTTCTTC.

This clone was seen a few times. The V and J genes are TRBV7-3 and TRBJ2-1; D is unclear. Trimming shortened V by 2 bases and J by 5 bases, and 16 bases separated the two germline ends. Germline V gene lookup returns CDR1 SGHTA and CDR2 FQGTGA. CDR3 length: 16 residues. The CDR3 reads CASSLAPMGPNNEQFF. The CDR3 nucleotides read TGTGCCAGCAGCTTAGCGCCGATGGGCCCAAACAATGAGCAGTTCTTC.

This clone has a handful of counts. The V call is TRBV21-1, the J call TRBJ1-1. TRBV21-1 corresponds to a pseudogene. The CDR3 runs to 16 residues. The CDR3 loop is CASSKGARKENTEAFF. The CDR3 bases are TGTGCCAGCAGCAAAGGGGCGAGGAAAGAGAACACTGAAGCTTTCTTT.

In its sample, this clone was seen once. The chain recombines TRBV5-1 with TRBJ2-3; TRBD1 agrees at 9 bases. From germline, CDR1 is SGHRS and CDR2 YFSETQ. V shed 7 bases and J 0 bases; nucleotides not matched to a gene: 6. The CDR3 has 15 residues. CDR3 sequence: CASQGTGRSTDTQYF. For the CDR3, the DNA is TGCGCCAGCCAAGGGACAGGGAGGAGCACAGATACGCAGTATTTT.

The chain joins TRBV6-1 to TRBJ1-1; no definite D call. The germline V gene encodes CDR1 MNHNS and CDR2 SASEGT. The CDR3 sequence is 17 residues long. V dropped 0 bases and J dropped 5 bases, with 19 bases sitting between them. The CDR3 protein is CASSEAVGKGRETEAFF. CDR3 coding DNA: TGTGCCAGCAGTGAAGCGGTGGGTAAGGGTCGGGAAACTGAAGCTTTCTTT.

The V and J genes are TRBV7-2 and TRBJ2-7, with D maybe TRBD2 (5 bases). The CDR3 is 15 amino acids. Trimming took off 5 bases at V and 3 bases at J, with 17 bases between the two ends. Germline V gene lookup returns CDR1 SGHTA and CDR2 FQGNSA. Written as DNA, the CDR3 is TGTGCCAGCAGCCTAACGCCCGGGGATATCTACGAGCAGTACTTC. It encodes CASSLTPGDIYEQYF.

This chain joins TRBV7-3 and TRBJ2-3; D is undetermined. This CDR3 is 12 amino acids long. Germline CDR1 reads SGHTA; CDR2 reads FQGTGA. V gave up 6 bases and J gave up 6 bases, with 10 bases separating them. The CDR3 reads CASSSIGDTQYF. The CDR3, as DNA: TGTGCCAGCAGTTCGATAGGGGATACGCAGTATTTT.

This rearrangement joins TRBV15 to TRBJ2-7, with D unclear. Germline CDR1 and CDR2: LNHNV and YYDKDF (reference sequence). This CDR3 region has 14 residues. Trimming left V 1 base short and J 2 bases short, with 9 bases between. The CDR3 is CATSRVVGTYEQYF. The CDR3 DNA reads as TGTGCCACCAGCAGAGTTGTCGGAACCTACGAGCAGTACTTC.

The gene calls are TRBV2 and TRBJ2-7; D may be TRBD1 (5 bases). The germline gives CDR1 SNHLY, CDR2 FYNNEI. The CDR3 length is 13 residues. The V gene lost 1 base and the J gene lost 6 bases, with 10 bases spanning the gap. The CDR3: CASSEGGTGEQYF. The CDR3 nucleotides read TGTGCCAGCAGTGAAGGGGGCACCGGCGAGCAGTACTTC.

The chain uses TRBV5-8 and TRBJ1-1; D might be TRBD1 (6 bases). Germline values: CDR1 SGHTS, CDR2 YDEGEE. The CDR3 sequence is 15 residues long. V lost 0 bases and J lost 8, with 17 bases in between. This CDR3 reads CASSLGRGGMEEAFF. DNA for the CDR3: TGTGCCAGCAGCTTGGGAAGGGGGGGTATGGAAGAAGCTTTCTTT.

CDR3 protein: CASRLAGEGYEQYF. The CDR3 nucleotides read TGTGCCAGCAGGTTAGCGGGAGAAGGCTACGAGCAGTACTTC. This chain joins TRBV28 and TRBJ2-7; TRBD2 matches 9 bases. This CDR3 has 14 residues. The germline V gene encodes CDR1 MDHEN and CDR2 SYDVKM. The ends lost 6 bases at V and 3 bases at J; junction bases unmatched: 6.

This sequence joins TRBV27 and TRBJ1-2; D not certain. V was trimmed by 0 bases and J by 2 bases, leaving 13 bases between them. CDR1 and CDR2 from the germline V gene are MNHEY and SMNVEV (reference sequence). There are 16 residues in the CDR3. For the CDR3, the DNA is TGTGCCAGCAGTTTATCGATTATGGCTACGAACTATGGCTACACCTTC. It encodes CASSLSIMATNYGYTF.

This chain joins TRBV6-5 and TRBJ1-4, with TRBD1 matching over 8 bases. Germline-derived CDR1 and CDR2 are MNHEY and SVGAGI. J lost 5 bases, V lost 5 bases, and 7 bases had no gene match. This CDR3 comprises 15 residues. The CDR3 loop reads CASSRGTGGNEKLFF. CDR3 nucleotides: TGTGCCAGCAGTCGAGGGACAGGAGGAAATGAAAAACTGTTTTTT.

The chain employs TRBV28 and TRBJ1-2; no clear D. The CDR3 sequence is 13 residues long. CDR1 MDHEN and CDR2 SYDVKM come from the germline V gene. V lost 8 bases to trimming and J lost 10 bases, with 20 bases between them. The CDR3 region has the DNA TGTGCCAGCCTCCGCGAGGGCGTTATTGACTACACCTTC. This codes for CASLREGVIDYTF.

The genes are TRBV4-3 and TRBJ2-7; 9 bases align to TRBD1. This CDR3 contains 16 residues. The V gene end was trimmed by 2 bases and the J gene end by 3 bases; junction bases not matched to a gene: 8. Germline loops: CDR1 LGHNA, CDR2 YSLEER. CDR3 sequence (DNA): TGCGCCAGCAGCCAACGCCCGGGACAGGGTTACTACGAGCAGTACTTC. Protein product: CASSQRPGQGYYEQYF.

This clone was observed once. The CDR3 loop is CASTPFNRGSTDTQYF. The CDR3 coding sequence is TGTGCCAGCACCCCCTTCAATCGGGGGAGCACAGATACGCAGTATTTT. This chain uses TRBV7-2 with TRBJ2-3; TRBD2 is a possible D gene (6 bases). V lost 7 bases and J lost 0, with 17 bases in between. In germline, CDR1 is SGHTA, CDR2 FQGNSA. CDR3 length: 16 residues. The complete variable domain, with remaining parts taken from reference TRBV7-2 and TRBJ2-3, reads GAGVSQSPSNKVTEKGKDVELRCDPISGHTALYWYRQSLGQGLEFLIYFQGNSAPDKSGLPSDRFSAERTGGSVSTLTIQRTQQEDSAVYLCASTPFNRGSTDTQYFGPGTRLTVL.